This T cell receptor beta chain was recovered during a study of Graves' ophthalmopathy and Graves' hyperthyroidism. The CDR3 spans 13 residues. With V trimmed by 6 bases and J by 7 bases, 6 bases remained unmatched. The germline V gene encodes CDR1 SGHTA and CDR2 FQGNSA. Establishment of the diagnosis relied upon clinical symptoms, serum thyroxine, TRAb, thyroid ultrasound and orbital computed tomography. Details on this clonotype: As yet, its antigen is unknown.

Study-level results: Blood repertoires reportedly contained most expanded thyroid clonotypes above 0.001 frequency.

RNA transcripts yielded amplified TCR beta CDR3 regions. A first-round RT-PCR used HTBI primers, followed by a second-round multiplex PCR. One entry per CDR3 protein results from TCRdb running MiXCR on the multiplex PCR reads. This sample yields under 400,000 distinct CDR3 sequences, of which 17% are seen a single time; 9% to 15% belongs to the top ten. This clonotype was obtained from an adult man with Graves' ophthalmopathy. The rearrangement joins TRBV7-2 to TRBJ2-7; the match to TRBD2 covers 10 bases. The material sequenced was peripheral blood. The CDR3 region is CASSYPSGSEQYF. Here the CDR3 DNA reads TGTGCCAGCAGTTATCCTAGCGGGAGTGAGCAGTACTTC. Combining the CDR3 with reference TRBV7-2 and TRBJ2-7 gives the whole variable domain GAGVSQSPSNKVTEKGKDVELRCDPISGHTALYWYRQSLGQGLEFLIYFQGNSAPDKSGLPSDRFSAERTGGSVSTLTIQRTQQEDSAVYLCASSYPSGSEQYFGPGTRLTVT.